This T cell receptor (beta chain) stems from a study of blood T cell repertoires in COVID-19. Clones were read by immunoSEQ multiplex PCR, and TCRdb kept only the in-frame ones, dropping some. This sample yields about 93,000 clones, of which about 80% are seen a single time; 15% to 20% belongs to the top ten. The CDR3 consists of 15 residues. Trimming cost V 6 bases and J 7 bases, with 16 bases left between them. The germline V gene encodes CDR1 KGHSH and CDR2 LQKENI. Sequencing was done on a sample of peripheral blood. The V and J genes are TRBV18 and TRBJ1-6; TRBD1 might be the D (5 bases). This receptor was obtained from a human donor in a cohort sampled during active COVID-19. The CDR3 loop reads CASSPQEGPNSPLHF. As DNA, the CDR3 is TGTGCCAGCTCCCCCCAGGAGGGGCCCAATTCACCCCTCCACTTT. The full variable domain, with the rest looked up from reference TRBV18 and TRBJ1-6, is NAGVMQNPRHLVRRRGQEARLRCSPMKGHSHVYWYRQLPEEGLKFMVYLQKENIIDESGMPKERFSAEFPKEGPSILRIQQVVRGDSAAYFCASSPQEGPNSPLHFGNGTRLTVT.